The present TCR beta chain was sequenced within a study of CD8 T cells in Susac syndrome. Study-wide findings and caveats: It was in TEMRA cells and active patients that Susac CD8+ clonal expansion peaked.

Reverse transcription used about 0.45 to 1 ug RNA and random hexamers. By means of immunoSEQ multiplex PCR, TCR beta CDR3 spanning 54 Vbeta and 13 Jbeta underwent amplification. TCRdb re-analysed the immunoSEQ multiplex PCR reads in MiXCR, keeping a single row per CDR3 protein. The sample carries roughly 190,000 distinct CDR3 sequences, around 93% recorded once. The CDR3 has 17 amino acids. CDR1 is SGDLS and CDR2 is YYNGEE in the germline V gene. J gave up 4 bases and V 0 bases, and 9 bases lay outside the gene matches. As concerns this clonotype: Its antigen is currently unknown.

The receptor was isolated from a human donor with Susac syndrome. This chain uses TRBV9 with TRBJ2-3, with 9 bases that match TRBD2. Sequencing used CD8+ T cells from PBMCs. The CDR3 nucleotides read TGTGCCAGCAGCGTAGAAGGATTAGCGGGAGACGCAGATACGCAGTATTTT. Protein product: CASSVEGLAGDADTQYF.